This T cell receptor beta chain derives from a study of OX40 agonist ivuxolimab in advanced cancers. Method: immunoSEQ multiplex PCR; TCRdb's copy keeps in-frame clones and lacks some. The top ten hold around 0.3% of the sample, which has 90,000 or so clones, roughly nine tenths seen once. Germline lookup yields CDR1 SGHTA and CDR2 FQGNSA. This CDR3 has 15 amino acids. Deletions cut 1 base from V and 3 bases from J, with 11 bases between. The J gene is TRBJ2-3, the V gene TRBV7-2; D unresolved. This clonotype was obtained from an adult with an advanced solid tumor such as melanoma, head and neck, liver or kidney cancer. The material sequenced was CD4+ or CD8+ T cells sorted from blood, taken in a trial of the OX40 agonist ivuxolimab. The CDR3 loop is CASSLDGKQTDTQYF. The DNA of the CDR3 is TGTGCCAGCAGCTTAGATGGAAAGCAAACAGATACGCAGTATTTT.